This entry is about one T cell receptor beta chain. Its matching antigen is unknown. This sample is part of a study of a mutant IDH1 vaccine in newly diagnosed glioma. Study-level information: Vaccination followed radiotherapy alone by 4-6 weeks, or accompanied temozolomide cycles. Visit timing is recorded as week 35 for V12 and week 47 for V13.

The time point denotes: week 47, end of study. Doses comprised 300 ug of mutant IDH1 20-mer peptide each, plus topical imiquimod. Only in-frame clones appear in the TCRdb table, and some are missing; sequencing was by immunoSEQ multiplex PCR. The sample lists about 84,000 clones; roughly four fifths were seen once. The source of this sequence is a man aged 40-49 years with glioma. The material sequenced was PBMCs, taken from a glioma patient whose treatment included an IDH1 peptide vaccine.

Here the CDR3 reads CASSLAPGFREQFF. DNA of the CDR3: TGCGCCAGCAGCTTAGCGCCCGGATTCAGGGAGCAGTTCTTC. The rearrangement links TRBV5-1 to TRBJ2-1; D gene uncertain. The CDR3 is 14 amino acids. Germline V gives CDR1 SGHRS, CDR2 YFSETQ. Deletions cut 2 bases from V and 10 bases from J, with 16 bases between.